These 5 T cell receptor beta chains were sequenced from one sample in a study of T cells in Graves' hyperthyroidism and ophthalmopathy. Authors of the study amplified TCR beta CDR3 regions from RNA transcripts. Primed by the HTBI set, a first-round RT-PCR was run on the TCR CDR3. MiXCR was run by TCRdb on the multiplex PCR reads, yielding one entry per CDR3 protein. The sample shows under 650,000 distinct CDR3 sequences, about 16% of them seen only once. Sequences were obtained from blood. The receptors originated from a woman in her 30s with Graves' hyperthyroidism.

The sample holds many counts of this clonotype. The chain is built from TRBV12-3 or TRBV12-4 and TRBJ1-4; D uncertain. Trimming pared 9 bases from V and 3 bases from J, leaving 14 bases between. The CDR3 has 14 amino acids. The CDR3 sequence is CASTTRRANEKLFF. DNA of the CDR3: TGTGCCAGTACCACGAGGAGGGCTAATGAAAAACTGTTTTTT.

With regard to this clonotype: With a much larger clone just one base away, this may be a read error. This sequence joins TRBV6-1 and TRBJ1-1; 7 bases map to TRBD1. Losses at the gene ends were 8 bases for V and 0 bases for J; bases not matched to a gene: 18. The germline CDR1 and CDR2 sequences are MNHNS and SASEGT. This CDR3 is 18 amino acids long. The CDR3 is CASVVRKAQGIMNTEAFF. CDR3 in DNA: TGTGCCAGCGTCGTCCGCAAAGCACAGGGGATAATGAACACTGAAGCTTTCTTT.

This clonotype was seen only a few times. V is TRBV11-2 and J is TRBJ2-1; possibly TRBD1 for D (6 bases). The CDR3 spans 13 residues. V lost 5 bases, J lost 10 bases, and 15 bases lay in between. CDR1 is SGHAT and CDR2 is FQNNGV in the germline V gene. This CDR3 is CASSHSQGFEQFF. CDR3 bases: TGTGCCAGCAGCCATTCACAGGGCTTCGAGCAGTTCTTC.

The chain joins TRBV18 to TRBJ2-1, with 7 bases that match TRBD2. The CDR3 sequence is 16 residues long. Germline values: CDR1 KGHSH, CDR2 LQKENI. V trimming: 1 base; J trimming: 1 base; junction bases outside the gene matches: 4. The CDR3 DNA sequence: TGTGCCAGCTCACCACGGGGGGGAGAATCCTACAATGAGCAGTTCTTC. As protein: CASSPRGGESYNEQFF.

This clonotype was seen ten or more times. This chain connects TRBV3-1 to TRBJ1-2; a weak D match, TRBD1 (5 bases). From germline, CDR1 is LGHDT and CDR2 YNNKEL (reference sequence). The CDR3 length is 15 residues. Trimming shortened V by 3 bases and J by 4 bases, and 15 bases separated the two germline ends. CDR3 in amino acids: CASSQAGISAYGYTF. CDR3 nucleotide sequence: TGTGCCAGCAGCCAGGCAGGGATTTCGGCCTATGGCTACACCTTC.